The T cell receptor (beta chain) under discussion was sequenced for a study of blood T cell repertoires in COVID-19. Turning to the study itself: Samples of COVID-19 (acute and convalescent) were obtained from the United States, Italy and Spain.

Profiling relied on immunoSEQ multiplex PCR, and the TCRdb table lists in-frame clones only, not all of them. The sample includes about 370,000 clones, approximately 88% of them seen just once. The TCR was taken from a woman between 25 and 40 years old with COVID-19, enrolled during active disease. Source material: peripheral blood.

As DNA, the CDR3 is TGTGCCAGCAGCTTACCGTACAATGAGCAGTTCTTC. It translates to CASSLPYNEQFF. The chain couples TRBV11-3 to TRBJ2-1; D gene ambiguous. The CDR3 length is 12 residues. Per the germline V gene, CDR1 is SGHNT and CDR2 is YENEEA. V shed 2 bases and J shed 4 bases, with 3 bases lying between them.